The 19 T cell receptor beta chains given below trace back to one sample, sequenced in a study of T cell responses to AZD1222 COVID-19 vaccine. Assay used: immunoSEQ multiplex PCR; TCRdb lists only in-frame clones, some missing. The sample consists of about 160,000 clones, about 92% of them appearing once. The sample was peripheral blood, taken 28 days after the second AZD1222 dose. The origin of the receptors is an adult who received the AZD1222 COVID-19 vaccine.

In regard to this clone: This sample also contains other DNA sequences that code for the same CDR3. V and J are TRBV12-3 or TRBV12-4 and TRBJ1-1; D unclear. The CDR3 runs to 12 residues. V shed 2 bases and J shed 2 bases, with 3 bases lying between them. In nucleotides, the CDR3 is TGTGCCAGCAGTTTACGTAACACTGAAGCTTTCTTT. This translates into CASSLRNTEAFF.

The chain employs TRBV15 and TRBJ1-5; no clear D gene. There are 12 residues in the CDR3. Looked up from germline, CDR1 is LNHNV and CDR2 is YYDKDF (reference sequence). V shed 8 bases and J shed 10 bases, with 15 bases lying between them. CDR3 residues: CATSREVRPQHF. CDR3 nucleotide sequence: TGTGCCACCTCGAGGGAGGTCCGTCCCCAGCATTTT.

The V gene is TRBV19, the J gene TRBJ2-1, with TRBD2 matching over 9 bases. This CDR3 is built from 15 residues. V dropped 10 bases and J dropped 0; count of bases not matched to a gene: 7. Germline CDR1 and CDR2: LNHDA and SQIVND (reference sequence). CDR3 loop: CATTLAGLSYNEQFF. The CDR3 DNA follows: TGTGCCACCACCCTAGCGGGACTCTCCTACAATGAGCAGTTCTTC.

The chain links TRBV19 to TRBJ2-4, with D tentatively TRBD1 or TRBD2 (5 bases each). Trimming removed 5 bases at V and 6 bases at J, with 14 bases between. The CDR3 is 14 amino acids. From germline, CDR1 is LNHDA and CDR2 SQIVND (reference sequence). The CDR3 sequence is CASSSYEGRNIQYF. CDR3 DNA sequence: TGTGCCAGTAGTTCTTATGAGGGGAGAAACATTCAGTACTTC.

V gene TRBV4-1 combines with J gene TRBJ2-7; D may correspond to TRBD1 or TRBD2 (5 bases each). CDR1 and CDR2 (germline): MGHRA, YSYEKL. The V end was cut by 4 bases, the J end by 2 bases, with 12 bases between. The CDR3 consists of 14 residues. CDR3 coding DNA: TGCGCCAGCAGCCTCGGGACGGGGCCCTACGAGCAGTACTTC. The encoded protein is CASSLGTGPYEQYF.

This clone was found a few times. This chain joins TRBV10-2 and TRBJ1-5; maybe TRBD1 (5 bases). Per the germline V gene, CDR1 is WSHSY and CDR2 is SAAADI. The CDR3 has 14 amino acids. The V and J ends lost 6 bases and 5 bases respectively, with 14 bases between them. The CDR3 DNA follows: TGCGCCAGCAGGGGAGGGGAGGGTTATCAGCCCCAGCATTTT. This encodes CASRGGEGYQPQHF.

The chain has TRBV19 and TRBJ1-2; possible D gene TRBD1, 6 bases. Trimming took 11 bases from V and 8 from J, leaving 18 bases between them. Germline CDR1 reads LNHDA; CDR2 reads SQIVND (reference sequence). The CDR3 contains 12 residues. CDR3 nucleotide sequence: TGTGCCCAGGGCAGGGGATCGTGGGGCTACACCTTC. The encoded protein is CAQGRGSWGYTF.

The rearrangement uses TRBV5-1 and TRBJ2-1; D may be TRBD2 (5 bases). This CDR3 contains 15 residues. Germline V lookup: CDR1 SGHRS, CDR2 YFSETQ. V dropped 0 bases and J dropped 2 bases, with 9 bases sitting between them. The CDR3 sequence: CASSLDRGTYNEQFF. CDR3 coding DNA: TGCGCCAGCAGCTTGGACCGGGGAACCTACAATGAGCAGTTCTTC.

The rearrangement links TRBV4-2 to TRBJ2-1; TRBD2 matches at 11 bases. CDR1 is LGHNA and CDR2 is YNFKEQ in the germline V gene. V dropped 2 bases and J dropped 0; count of bases not matched to a gene: 9. The CDR3 is 19 amino acids. The CDR3: CASSQPIGTSGSSYNEQFF. The CDR3 region has the DNA TGTGCCAGCAGCCAACCGATCGGGACTAGCGGTAGCTCCTACAATGAGCAGTTCTTC.

CDR3 in DNA: TGTGCCAGCAGCGTCCGGGAGGGCCCTCACAATGAGCAGTTCTTC. Its translation is CASSVREGPHNEQFF. The rearrangement links TRBV9 to TRBJ2-1, with TRBD2 identical over 8 bases. The CDR3 has 15 amino acids. Germline CDR1 and CDR2: SGDLS and YYNGEE. The V segment lost 2 bases and the J segment 5 bases; nucleotides outside the gene matches: 6.

The chain has TRBV14 and TRBJ1-6; weak D call: TRBD1 (6 bases). V was pared by 4 bases and J by 0 bases, with 13 bases between. Germline V lookup: CDR1 SGHDN, CDR2 FVKESK. The CDR3 contains 17 residues. The CDR3 region is CASSPTGQSSYNSPLHF. CDR3 DNA: TGTGCCAGCAGCCCCACCGGACAGAGCTCCTATAATTCACCCCTCCACTTT.

This clone was picked up one time. V is TRBV7-2 and J is TRBJ1-5, with no clear D. The CDR3 covers 15 residues. CDR1 is SGHTA and CDR2 is FQGNSA in the germline V gene. With 1 base removed from V and 3 bases from J, the gap between germline ends came to 10 bases. The CDR3: CASSLEWEYNQPQHF. The CDR3 bases are TGTGCCAGCAGCTTAGAGTGGGAGTACAATCAGCCCCAGCATTTT.

The gene calls are TRBV12-3 or TRBV12-4 and TRBJ1-2; tentative D call: TRBD1 (5 bases). V shed 8 bases and J shed 0 bases, with 10 bases lying between them. This CDR3 spans 13 amino acids. The CDR3 DNA sequence: TGTGCCAGCTCGGGCAGGGCTAACTATGGCTACACCTTC. It translates to CASSGRANYGYTF.

The rearrangement links TRBV5-1 to TRBJ1-3; D uncertain. V was trimmed by 1 base and J by 2 bases, leaving 4 bases between them. The CDR3 loop spans 13 amino acids. Germline assignment: CDR1 SGHRS and CDR2 YFSETQ. The CDR3 reads CASSLPAGNTIYF. CDR3 in DNA: TGCGCCAGCAGCTTGCCTGCTGGAAACACCATATATTTT.

The chain is built from TRBV29-1 and TRBJ2-1, with a tentative D call TRBD1 (5 bases). From germline, CDR1 is SQVTM and CDR2 ANQGSEA. The CDR3 has 14 amino acids. The V end was cut by 1 base, the J end by 3 bases, with 10 bases between. This chain's CDR3 is CSVEGQGGYNEQFF. Written as DNA, the CDR3 is TGCAGCGTTGAAGGGCAGGGTGGCTACAATGAGCAGTTCTTC.

The chain joins TRBV2 to TRBJ2-1; tentative D call: TRBD2 (5 bases). Germline CDR1 and CDR2: SNHLY and FYNNEI. The CDR3 consists of 13 residues. Trimming removed 3 bases from V and 4 bases from J, with 7 bases in between. CDR3 sequence reads: CASSDDYYNEQFF. The CDR3 region has the DNA TGTGCCAGCAGTGATGACTATTACAATGAGCAGTTCTTC.

The CDR3 DNA sequence: TGTGCCAGCAGTTACTCCGGGACAGCGGAAGCTTTCTTT. Amino acid sequence: CASSYSGTAEAFF. The chain has TRBV6-5 and TRBJ1-1; TRBD1 aligns across 7 bases. Trimming removed 0 bases from V and 8 bases from J; junction bases left unmatched: 3. The germline CDR1 and CDR2 sequences are MNHEY and SVGAGI. The CDR3 covers 13 residues.

The rearrangement uses TRBV6-5 and TRBJ2-5; weak D call: TRBD1 (5 bases). Germline V gene lookup returns CDR1 MNHEY and CDR2 SVGAGI. V was trimmed by 7 bases and J by 1 base, leaving 7 bases between them. The CDR3 spans 12 residues. The DNA for the CDR3 is TGTGCCAGCAAGCAGGGCCAAGAGACCCAGTACTTC. Residues: CASKQGQETQYF.

The chain joins TRBV28 to TRBJ1-1; D is unclear. This CDR3 region has 16 residues. Per the germline V gene, CDR1 is MDHEN and CDR2 is SYDVKM. Trimming left V 2 bases short and J 0 bases short, with 13 bases between. CDR3 nucleotides: TGTGCCAGCAGTTTAGAACCGCCAAACATGAACACTGAAGCTTTCTTT. It is translated as CASSLEPPNMNTEAFF.